This TCR beta chain emerged from a study of blood T cell repertoires in COVID-19. Study as a whole: COVID-19 samples from acute and convalescent phases originated in the United States, Italy and Spain.

The length of the CDR3 is 14 residues. CDR1 is MNHEY and CDR2 is SVGAGI in the germline V gene. The V segment lost 8 bases and the J segment 1 base; nucleotides outside the gene matches: 5. In the authors' methods: Estimates of nucleated cell counts were drawn from the amplification of reference gene primers. Here immunoSEQ multiplex PCR was the method, and the copy in TCRdb shows in-frame clones only, minus some. From that table come the V and J calls and clone size; the DNA was used to work out D and trimming. The sample lists roughly 75,000 clones; approximately 87% were seen once. Sequenced sample: peripheral blood. The chain links TRBV6-5 to TRBJ1-1; 9 positions match TRBD1. The TCR originated in a man aged 80 or over in a cohort sampled during active COVID-19. The chain's CDR3 is CASCKGQGNTEAFF. CDR3 DNA: TGTGCCAGCTGTAAGGGACAGGGGAACACTGAAGCTTTCTTT.